Below are 13 T cell receptor beta chains sequenced from a single sample in a study of ipilimumab plus nivolumab after autologous stem cell transplantation. Generated by immunoSEQ multiplex PCR, the TCRdb table keeps only in-frame clones and is missing some. The sample lists some 3,100 clones, around four fifths occurring once. The sample consisted of PBMCs, taken in a trial of ipilimumab plus nivolumab as post-transplant consolidation. The receptor source for this set is a male donor with primary mediastinal lymphoma.

This chain connects TRBV11-1 to TRBJ2-5; TRBD2 might be the D (6 bases). V lost 5 bases, J lost 0 bases, and 16 bases lay in between. Germline values: CDR1 SGHAT, CDR2 FQDESV (reference sequence). CDR3 length equals 16 residues. The CDR3 here is CASSPEEGWYQETQYF. In DNA, the CDR3 is TGTGCCAGCAGCCCGGAGGAGGGATGGTACCAAGAGACCCAGTACTTC. Full variable domain (missing parts from reference TRBV11-1 and TRBJ2-5): EAEVAQSPRYKITEKSQAVAFWCDPISGHATLYWYRQILGQGPELLVQFQDESVVDDSQLPKDRFSAERLKGVDSTLKIQPAELGDSAMYLCASSPEEGWYQETQYFGPGTRLLVL.

The J gene is TRBJ2-3, the V gene TRBV28; a weak D match, TRBD1 (6 bases). Germline CDR1 and CDR2: MDHEN and SYDVKM. Trimming took off 2 bases at V and 4 bases at J, with 16 bases between the two ends. The CDR3 contains 16 residues. The chain's CDR3 is CASSLRARKGADTQYF. As DNA, the CDR3 is TGTGCCAGCAGTTTAAGGGCTAGGAAGGGGGCAGATACGCAGTATTTT.

This clone was observed a single time. This sequence joins TRBV4-1 and TRBJ2-5, with 10 bases identical to TRBD1. The CDR3 sequence is 17 residues long. V lost 3 bases and J lost 1; bases outside the gene matches: 8. Germline values: CDR1 MGHRA, CDR2 YSYEKL. This CDR3 is CASSHLPGQGVQETQYF. The CDR3 DNA follows: TGCGCCAGCAGCCACCTCCCAGGACAGGGGGTCCAAGAGACCCAGTACTTC.

J is TRBJ1-6 and V is TRBV4-1, with D unresolved. Trimming shortened V by 0 bases and J by 0 bases, and 12 bases separated the two germline ends. Germline V lookup: CDR1 MGHRA, CDR2 YSYEKL. The CDR3 is 18 residues long. The CDR3 sequence: CASSQEPLASSYNSPLHF. The CDR3 DNA follows: TGCGCCAGCAGCCAAGAGCCCCTTGCGAGCTCCTATAATTCACCCCTCCACTTT.

This clone was seen once. This rearrangement joins TRBV28 to TRBJ2-2, with D perhaps matching TRBD1 (6 bases). Germline V CDR1 and CDR2: MDHEN, SYDVKM. This CDR3 contains 16 residues. The V end was cut by 2 bases, the J end by 2 bases, with 12 bases between. The chain's CDR3 is CASSLARTANTGELFF. CDR3 bases: TGTGCCAGCAGTTTAGCCAGGACAGCTAACACCGGGGAGCTGTTTTTT. Complete variable domain (other parts from reference TRBV28 and TRBJ2-2): DVKVTQSSRYLVKRTGEKVFLECVQDMDHENMFWYRQDPGLGLRLIYFSYDVKMKEKGDIPEGYSVSREKKERFSLILESASTNQTSMYLCASSLARTANTGELFFGEGSRLTVL.

The sample holds a few counts of this clone. This chain connects TRBV5-1 to TRBJ2-5; perhaps TRBD2 as D (6 bases). V shed 6 bases and J shed 4 bases, with 22 bases lying between them. CDR1 SGHRS and CDR2 YFSETQ come from the germline V gene. The CDR3 is 16 amino acids. CDR3 DNA sequence: TGCGCCAGCACGGAGGGAAGCCTAACGAGGGGAGAGACCCAGTACTTC. It is translated as CASTEGSLTRGETQYF.

V is TRBV2 and J is TRBJ2-6; 7 positions match TRBD2. This CDR3 is 17 amino acids long. The junction had 6 bases not matched to a gene; V was cut back by 3 bases and J by 1 base. CDR1 SNHLY and CDR2 FYNNEI come from the germline V gene. The CDR3 bases are TGTGCCAGCAGTGAGGCTAGCGGTGTGTCTGGGGCCAACGTCCTGACTTTC. Its protein is CASSEASGVSGANVLTF.

The gene calls are TRBV6-5 and TRBJ1-5; D might be TRBD1 (6 bases). V lost 6 bases and J lost 7, with 16 bases in between. The germline V gene has CDR1 MNHEY and CDR2 SVGAGI. The CDR3 totals 14 residues. The CDR3 DNA sequence: TGTGCCAGCAGCTTAACAGGGTCCGGCCAGCCCCAGCATTTT. Translating it yields CASSLTGSGQPQHF.

This chain links TRBV19 with TRBJ1-5; no clear D. This CDR3 is built from 12 residues. V shed 7 bases and J shed 9 bases, with 13 bases lying between them. The V gene's germline CDR1 is LNHDA and CDR2 SQIVND (reference sequence). CDR3: CASTGRVGPQHF. The CDR3 DNA sequence: TGTGCCAGTACCGGTCGGGTCGGGCCCCAGCATTTT.

The rearrangement links TRBV15 to TRBJ2-5; 7 bases align to TRBD1. After removal of 0 bases from V and 3 bases from J, the junction contained 7 bases not matched to a gene. The CDR3 runs to 16 residues. Germline V gene lookup returns CDR1 LNHNV and CDR2 YYDKDF (reference sequence). The CDR3 is CATSRDYTGDEETQYF. The CDR3, as DNA: TGTGCCACCAGCAGAGATTACACAGGGGATGAAGAGACCCAGTACTTC.

Remarks on this clone: Other DNA sequences in this specimen translate into the identical CDR3. CDR3 DNA: TGCGCCAGCAGCTCCGGGCCGGGCCAAGAGACCCAGTACTTC. It encodes CASSSGPGQETQYF. This chain connects TRBV5-1 to TRBJ2-5; D not resolved. The V end lost 3 bases, the J end lost 1 base, and 10 bases lay between the germline ends. Germline loops: CDR1 SGHRS, CDR2 YFSETQ. The CDR3 extends over 14 amino acids.

The chain is built from TRBV14 and TRBJ2-5; 8 positions match TRBD1. The J call is doubtful: the DNA matches TRBJ2-7 better. The V gene's germline CDR1 is SGHDN and CDR2 FVKESK. The CDR3 contains 22 residues. The CDR3 is CASSRLTGTGGLSQPSSYEQYF. The CDR3 DNA sequence: TGTGCCAGCAGCCGCCTAACCGGGACAGGCGGGCTGAGCCAGCCCAGCTCCTACGAGCAGTACTTC.

The chain couples TRBV5-1 to TRBJ2-7; 7 nucleotides line up with TRBD1. Germline V gene data show CDR1 as SGHRS and CDR2 as YFSETQ. There are 16 residues in the CDR3. The J segment lost 2 bases and the V segment lost 4 bases, leaving 12 bases of the junction unmatched. CDR3: CASSRSGTASAYEQYF. The DNA of the CDR3 is TGCGCCAGCAGCAGATCCGGGACAGCGAGCGCCTACGAGCAGTACTTC.